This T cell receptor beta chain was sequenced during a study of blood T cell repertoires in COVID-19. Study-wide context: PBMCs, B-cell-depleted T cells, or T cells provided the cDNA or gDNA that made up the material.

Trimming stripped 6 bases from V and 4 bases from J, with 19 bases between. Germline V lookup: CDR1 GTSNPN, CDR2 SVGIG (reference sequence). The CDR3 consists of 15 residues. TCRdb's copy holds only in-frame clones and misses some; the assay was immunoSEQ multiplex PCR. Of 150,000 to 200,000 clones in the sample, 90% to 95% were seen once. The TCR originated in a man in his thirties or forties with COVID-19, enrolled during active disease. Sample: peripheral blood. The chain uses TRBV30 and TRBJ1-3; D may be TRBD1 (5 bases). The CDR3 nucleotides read TGTGCCTGTCCCCCGGACCGGGGGTCCGGAAACACCATATATTTT. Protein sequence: CACPPDRGSGNTIYF.